The rows below give T cell receptor beta chains drawn from one sample of a study of technical replicates of blood from a few donors. The table came from immunoSEQ multiplex PCR; TCRdb's copy has only in-frame clones and leaves some out. The sample includes tens of thousands of clones, 90% to 95% of them seen just once. Sequenced sample: PBMCs. All receptors derive from a human donor in good health. Some clones in this sample may be carry-over from other donors' samples. Both conserved end residues are part of each CDR3. The order of the fields is D gene, J gene, CDR3 length, V gene, clone size, CDR3 DNA, CDR3 protein. The D gene is left open where the match is weak. Clone size is shown for a subset of rows, as once, few, many or a class of expanded clone.

>.|TRBJ2-7|11|TRBV11-2|once
TGTGCCAGCAGCTTAGGGCCCATACATGTCTTC
CASSLGPIHVF
>TRBD2|TRBJ2-7|17|TRBV11-3|.
TGTGCCAGCAGCCACCGGGCTAGCGGGGGTAGCTCCTACGAGCAGTACTTC
CASSHRASGGSSYEQYF
>.|TRBJ2-1|14|TRBV27|.
TGTGCCAGCAAGGGCGGGGAAGTTTACAATGAGCAGTTCTTC
CASKGGEVYNEQFF
>TRBD2|TRBJ2-7|12|TRBV29-1|.
TGCAGCGTTACCGGGGGGGGCTGGGAGCAGTACTTC
CSVTGGGWEQYF
>.|TRBJ2-5|16|TRBV7-9|.
TGTGCCAGCAGCCTATCAGTTGGAGGCCCTCGGGAGACCCAGTACTTC
CASSLSVGGPRETQYF
>.|TRBJ1-2|14|TRBV12-5|once
TGTGCTAGTGGTTTGGTACCGGTGGACTATGGCTACACCTTC
CASGLVPVDYGYTF
>.|TRBJ2-5|14|TRBV5-1|.
TGCGCCAGCAGGAAGGCTAGCACTGACGAGACCCAGTACTTC
CASRKASTDETQYF
>TRBD1|TRBJ2-6|17|TRBV7-9|.
TGTGCCAGCAGCATCCCGGGACAGGGCTCTGGGGCCAACGTCCTGACTTTC
CASSIPGQGSGANVLTF
>.|TRBJ2-1|17|TRBV7-9|.
TGTGCCAGCAGCTTAGCCGTCTTCGGGCAGGGATACAATGAGCAGTTCTTC
CASSLAVFGQGYNEQFF
>.|TRBJ2-1|12|TRBV11-2|.
TGTGCCAGCAGCTACCTCGGGGGTGAGCAGTTCTTC
CASSYLGGEQFF
>TRBD2|TRBJ2-1|17|TRBV13|.
TGTGCCAGCAGCTTAGCCCTAAGCGGGGGACGGTACAATGAGCAGTTCTTC
CASSLALSGGRYNEQFF
>.|TRBJ1-2|15|TRBV7-8|.
TGTGCCAGCAGCTTAGTAGCGGCGGCCCTCTATGGCTACACCTTC
CASSLVAAALYGYTF
>.|TRBJ1-5|14|TRBV6-1|once
TGTGCCAGCAGTGACAGATTTAGCAATCAGCCCCAGCATTTT
CASSDRFSNQPQHF
>TRBD2|TRBJ2-1|13|TRBV27|.
TGTGCCAGCGGCATCACTAGCGACAATGAGCAGTTCTTC
CASGITSDNEQFF
>TRBD2|TRBJ2-7|14|TRBV9|.
TGTGCCAGCAGCGCGGGACTAGTCCCCTACGAGCAGTACTTC
CASSAGLVPYEQYF
>.|TRBJ2-7|14|TRBV2|.
TGTGCCAGCAGTGAACAGAGGAGCTCCTACGAGCAGTACTTC
CASSEQRSSYEQYF
>.|TRBJ2-1|14|TRBV16|.
TGTGCCAGCAGCCAATCCAGGGGAAACAATGAGCAGTTCTTC
CASSQSRGNNEQFF
>.|TRBJ1-2|13|TRBV7-3|.
TGTGCCAGCAGCAAGATCGGGGGTGGCGGCTACACCTTC
CASSKIGGGGYTF
>TRBD1|TRBJ1-5|16|TRBV5-4|.
TGTGCCAGCAGCCGAGGAGACACTACAGGGACAGGGCCCCAGCATTTT
CASSRGDTTGTGPQHF
>TRBD2|TRBJ2-1|19|TRBV4-3|.
TGCGCCAGCAGCCAAGGTCTAAAATGGCGGGAGGACCCCTACAATGAGCAGTTCTTC
CASSQGLKWREDPYNEQFF
>.|TRBJ1-2|13|TRBV10-3|.
TGTGCCATCACAGCCGGACAGTTTGTTGGCTACACCTTC
CAITAGQFVGYTF
>TRBD1|TRBJ2-2|16|TRBV27|large
TGTGCCAGCAGTCCGAAAACAGGGGGACGCGCCCGGGAGCTGTTTTTT
CASSPKTGGRARELFF
>.|TRBJ1-1|14|TRBV5-1|few
TGCGCCAGCAGCTTGGCGGGGGGCTACGTTGAAGCTTTCTTT
CASSLAGGYVEAFF
>TRBD2|TRBJ2-1|16|TRBV6-5|.
TGTGCCAGCAGTTCCCCCCTAGCGGACTCCTACAATGAGCAGTTCTTC
CASSSPLADSYNEQFF
>TRBD2|TRBJ2-1|16|TRBV5-4|.
TGTGCCAGCAGCTTGGCGGGGACTACCATGTACAATGAGCAGTTCTTC
CASSLAGTTMYNEQFF
>TRBD2|TRBJ2-7|13|TRBV10-3|.
TGTGCCATCGGAGCGGGGGTGAACTACGAGCAGTACTTC
CAIGAGVNYEQYF
>TRBD1|TRBJ2-1|15|TRBV6-6|.
TGTGCCAGCAGCGACAGGGGGTCATCCTACAATGAGCAGTTCTTC
CASSDRGSSYNEQFF
>.|TRBJ2-2|16|TRBV5-8|.
TGTGCCAGCAGCCTGGGGAGCACGTCGAACACCGGGGAGCTGTTTTTT
CASSLGSTSNTGELFF
>TRBD1|TRBJ1-2|16|TRBV5-1|.
TGCGCCAGCAGCTTGGCCTTGGGGACAGGGGCCTATGGCTACACCTTC
CASSLALGTGAYGYTF
>.|TRBJ1-1|13|TRBV18|few
TGTGCCAGCTCACCTTTTGCGTCTGGTGAAGCTTTCTTT
CASSPFASGEAFF
>.|TRBJ2-7|15|TRBV27|.
TGTGCCAGCAGCCAAACTCGTCCCTCGTCCAGGGAGCAGTACTTC
CASSQTRPSSREQYF
>.|TRBJ2-5|11|TRBV29-1|.
TGCAGCGCAGGGGGGCAAGAGACCCAGTACTTC
CSAGGQETQYF
>TRBD1|TRBJ1-6|13|TRBV4-1|.
TGCGCCAGCAGCCCTGGGACAGGGTCACCCCTCCACTTT
CASSPGTGSPLHF
>.|TRBJ2-7|11|TRBV5-1|.
TGCGCCAGCAGCCCGGGTGGGGAGCAGTACTTC
CASSPGGEQYF
>.|TRBJ2-7|15|TRBV4-1|.
TGCGCCAGCAGCCAACCGTTCGGGGGTTTCGACGAGCAGTACTTC
CASSQPFGGFDEQYF
>.|TRBJ1-4|15|TRBV7-9|few
TGTGCCAGCAGCTTCTCACAGGCAACTAATGAAAAACTGTTTTTT
CASSFSQATNEKLFF
>.|TRBJ1-4|18|TRBV4-1|.
TGCGCCAGCAGCCAAGATATAATGGCAACAACAACTAATGAAAAACTGTTTTTT
CASSQDIMATTTNEKLFF
>TRBD1|TRBJ2-7|17|TRBV2|.
TGTGCCAGCAGTCCCCAATCTGGGGGCAGGGGGACCTACGAGCAGTACTTC
CASSPQSGGRGTYEQYF
>TRBD1|TRBJ2-7|15|TRBV10-1|.
TGCGCCAGCAGTGAAGGGGGACAGAAGGACTACGAGCAGTACTTC
CASSEGGQKDYEQYF
>TRBD1|TRBJ2-1|14|TRBV6-5|once
TGTGCCAGCAGCTGGGACAGGGGCTACAATGAGCAGTTCTTC
CASSWDRGYNEQFF